The T cell receptor beta chain under discussion was sequenced for a study of a mutant IDH1 vaccine in newly diagnosed glioma. Study-wide background: Eight vaccine doses were administered to patients at weeks 1, 3, 5, 7, 11, 15, 19 and 23.

Profiling relied on immunoSEQ multiplex PCR, and the TCRdb table lists in-frame clones only, not all of them. The repertoire consists of around 60,000 clones, with 65% to 85% occurring once and the leading ten covering 8.5% to 9.5%. V was clipped by 5 bases and J by 1 base, with 12 bases between them. CDR1 is MNHEY, CDR2 SVGAGI, per germline. This CDR3 region has 15 residues. For this clone: The antigen remains undetermined.

Stated time point: week 11, during vaccination. Mutant IDH1 20-mer peptide, at 300 ug, made up each vaccine dose, with topical imiquimod. New WHO grade 3 or 4 astrocytomas that were IDH1-mutant and ATRX-lost occurred in the donors. The rearrangement uses TRBV6-5 and TRBJ1-3, with D possibly being TRBD1 (5 bases). The sample here was PBMCs, taken from a glioma patient whose treatment included an IDH1 peptide vaccine. This clonotype originated in a woman between 50 and 59 years old with glioma. The CDR3 DNA reads as TGTGCCAGCAGTAAGGGACGGAGATCTGGAAACACCATATATTTT. The encoded protein is CASSKGRRSGNTIYF.